The 14 T cell receptor beta chains listed next were all sequenced from one sample in a study of cytomegalovirus exposure and HLA in healthy donors. The PCR contained 60 Vbeta and 13 Jbeta primers. The method was immunoSEQ multiplex PCR; TCRdb's version includes in-frame clones alone and lacks a portion of them. The sample yields just over 65,000 clones, about 81% seen once. The sample taken for sequencing was PBMCs. The receptors originated from a human donor in good health.

CDR3 protein: CASSQDDSRYYGYTF. CDR3 coding DNA: TGTGCCAGCAGCCAAGACGACAGCCGTTACTATGGCTACACCTTC. The chain couples TRBV14 to TRBJ1-2, with a tentative D call TRBD1 (5 bases). Per germline, CDR1 SGHDN and CDR2 FVKESK. This CDR3 comprises 15 residues. V was cut by 0 bases and J by 3 bases, with 11 bases left in between.

As for this clone: This CDR3 fails to terminate in the conserved phenylalanine or tryptophan, so it likely reflects a read error. The chain recombines TRBV5-1 with TRBJ2-7; TRBD1 is a possible D gene (6 bases). Trimming pared 0 bases from V and 2 bases from J, leaving 15 bases between. The CDR3 loop spans 16 amino acids. Germline V gives CDR1 SGHRS, CDR2 YFSETQ. The CDR3 DNA follows: TGCGCCAGCAGCTTGGCCGGTCAGGGGTTACCCTACGAGCAGTACTGC. It codes for CASSLAGQGLPYEQYC.

This rearrangement joins TRBV5-1 to TRBJ2-5; 8 bases are shared with TRBD2. V shed 0 bases, J shed 0 bases, and the junction held 7 bases outside the gene matches. This CDR3 is 17 amino acids long. CDR1 and CDR2 from the germline V gene are SGHRS and YFSETQ. The chain's CDR3 is CASSLVGSGVNQETQYF. CDR3 in DNA: TGCGCCAGCAGCTTGGTCGGTAGCGGGGTGAACCAAGAGACCCAGTACTTC.

This clone showed up just a few times. The V and J genes are TRBV29-1 and TRBJ2-3; a possible D gene is TRBD2 (6 bases). Germline values: CDR1 SQVTM, CDR2 ANQGSEA. The V end lost 8 bases, the J end lost 4 bases, and 16 bases lay between the germline ends. The CDR3 runs to 13 residues. DNA of the CDR3: TGCAGCTCAAGTCGGGGCGGGGCAGATACGCAGTATTTT. Residues: CSSSRGGADTQYF.

The chain uses TRBV19 and TRBJ2-1, with 7 positions matching TRBD1. Germline lookup yields CDR1 LNHDA and CDR2 SQIVND (reference sequence). This CDR3 comprises 13 residues. V was pared by 7 bases and J by 4 bases, with 4 bases of the junction left unmatched. The CDR3 loop is CASTGTAYNEQFF. DNA for the CDR3: TGTGCCAGTACCGGGACAGCTTACAATGAGCAGTTCTTC.

J is TRBJ2-1 and V is TRBV6-1; D might be TRBD1 (6 bases). Germline assignment: CDR1 MNHNS and CDR2 SASEGT. This CDR3 is 12 amino acids long. The V gene lost 6 bases and the J gene lost 14 bases, with 17 bases spanning the gap. CDR3 region: CASRILRDNEFF. The CDR3 bases are TGTGCCAGCAGAATACTCCGGGACAACGAGTTCTTC.

This clone has just one count. The chain joins TRBV19 to TRBJ2-1, with 10 bases identical to TRBD2. The germline gives CDR1 LNHDA, CDR2 SQIVND (reference sequence). The CDR3 contains 15 residues. Trimming took 5 bases from V and 6 from J; bases not matched to a gene: 7. The CDR3 loop reads CASSGWGLASNEQFF. DNA of the CDR3: TGTGCCAGTAGTGGGTGGGGACTAGCGTCCAATGAGCAGTTCTTC.

This clone appeared a few times. The chain has TRBV23-1 and TRBJ2-7; 7 bases match TRBD1. TRBV23-1 is annotated as an ORF whose role is uncertain. This CDR3 has 15 amino acids. Trimming took 6 bases from V and 0 from J; bases not matched to a gene: 8. CDR3 nucleotides: TGCGCCAGCAGGCAAGGTCGGACAGGCTCCTACGAGCAGTACTTC. It codes for CASRQGRTGSYEQYF.

The J gene is TRBJ1-1, the V gene TRBV7-2; D is unclear. Germline V gene lookup returns CDR1 SGHTA and CDR2 FQGNSA. The CDR3 is made up of 12 amino acids. Trimming took 3 bases from V and 2 from J, leaving 4 bases between them. CDR3: CASSFPNTEAFF. The CDR3 DNA is TGTGCCAGCAGCTTCCCAAACACTGAAGCTTTCTTT.

The rearrangement uses TRBV29-1 and TRBJ1-1; TRBD1 matches at 7 bases. With V trimmed by 4 bases and J by 1 base, 0 bases remained unmatched. CDR3 length: 12 amino acids. CDR1 is SQVTM and CDR2 is ANQGSEA in the germline V gene. CDR3 coding DNA: TGCAGCGTTGGACAGGGGAACACTGAAGCTTTCTTT. As protein: CSVGQGNTEAFF.

This clone was detected only a few times. The genes are TRBV7-3 and TRBJ1-1, with D tentatively TRBD1 (6 bases). Germline values: CDR1 SGHTA, CDR2 FQGTGA. Trimming left V 5 bases short and J 1 base short, with 11 bases between. The CDR3 runs to 14 residues. The CDR3 region is CASSTGTPNTEAFF. CDR3 nucleotides: TGTGCCAGCAGCACCGGGACACCGAACACTGAAGCTTTCTTT.

The J gene is TRBJ2-2, the V gene TRBV28; TRBD1 matches at 11 bases. The V and J ends lost 6 bases and 4 bases, in that order; junction bases with no gene match: 7. Germline loops: CDR1 MDHEN, CDR2 SYDVKM. The CDR3 contains 16 residues. The CDR3 sequence: CASRTTGTGGTGELFF. In nucleotides, the CDR3 is TGTGCCAGCAGGACAACCGGGACAGGGGGCACCGGGGAGCTGTTTTTT.

The chain is built from TRBV7-2 and TRBJ2-5, with TRBD2 matching over 9 bases. From germline, CDR1 is SGHTA and CDR2 FQGNSA. There are 16 residues in the CDR3. V gave up 2 bases and J gave up 1 base; unmatched junction bases: 5. CDR3 loop: CASSLLRAGGQETQYF. The CDR3 DNA reads TGTGCCAGCAGCTTATTGCGAGCGGGGGGCCAAGAGACCCAGTACTTC.

The sample holds a few counts of this clone. The chain joins TRBV18 to TRBJ1-1; TRBD1 is a possible D gene (6 bases). Trimming stripped 3 bases from V and 7 bases from J, with 9 bases between. Germline values: CDR1 KGHSH, CDR2 LQKENI. The CDR3 has 12 residues. The CDR3 region is CASSPRTDEAFF. CDR3 coding DNA: TGTGCCAGCTCACCCCGGACAGATGAAGCTTTCTTT.